Shown below are 22 T cell receptor beta chains from a single sample sequenced in a study of blood T cells in healthy people across ages (dated by TCRdb to about 2015). Library construction relied on 5' RACE. These reads were obtained on an Illumina HiSeq 2500. The second PCR ran for about 7 to 11 cycles and used a J-beta primer mix along with a sample-barcoded 5' primer. The public reads were run again by TCRdb, first through fastp at Q25 and then through MiXCR, and only productive beta chains were kept. CDR3 protein duplicates are merged, each entry listing the most common genes and DNA. The sample has under 1,100,000 distinct CDR3 sequences on record, around 25% of them singletons. The top ten clones comprise about 0.72% of the sample. This sample was also put to use in a study of T cells of mothers and their children.

Sequenced material: blood. Every receptor here comes from a girl aged 2-10 years in good health.

The chain is built from TRBV3-1 and TRBJ1-4; D not certain. The CDR3 sequence is 16 residues long. CDR1 is LGHDT and CDR2 is YNNKEL in the germline V gene (reference sequence). V was trimmed by 1 base and J by 10 bases, leaving 19 bases between them. CDR3 sequence: CASSQVYTASSGKLFF. CDR3 nucleotide sequence: TGTGCCAGCAGCCAAGTTTACACGGCCTCGTCTGGAAAACTGTTTTTT.

The table lists this clonotype with a few counts. The chain employs TRBV20-1 and TRBJ2-7; TRBD2 agrees at 10 bases. Judging by the DNA end, TRBJ2-5 fits better; the J call may be wrong. Germline V lookup: CDR1 DFQATT, CDR2 SNEGSKA (reference sequence). The CDR3 spans 13 residues. The chain's CDR3 is CSATGTSEETQYF. CDR3 sequence (DNA): TGCAGTGCTACCGGGACTAGCGAGGAGACCCAGTACTTC.

In its sample, this clonotype was seen a few times. The V call is TRBV24-1, the J call TRBJ2-3; D remains ambiguous. The germline CDR1 and CDR2 sequences are KGHDR and SFDVKD. V shed 0 bases and J shed 11 bases, with 14 bases lying between them. CDR3 length equals 14 residues. CDR3 in amino acids: CATSDLSALGRQYF. CDR3 coding DNA: TGTGCCACCAGTGATTTGTCGGCACTCGGTCGGCAGTATTTT.

The chain employs TRBV27 and TRBJ1-6; no definite D call. Trimming pared 4 bases from V and 6 bases from J, leaving 10 bases between. Germline V gene data show CDR1 as MNHEY and CDR2 as SMNVEV (reference sequence). The CDR3 sequence is 14 residues long. CDR3 nucleotide sequence: TGTGCCAGCAGTTGGAGGGCTAGTAATTCACCCCTCCACTTT. Residues: CASSWRASNSPLHF.

V usage is TRBV20-1 and J usage is TRBJ2-5; D not certain. V lost 6 bases and J lost 5, with 16 bases in between. Looked up from germline, CDR1 is DFQATT and CDR2 is SNEGSKA (reference sequence). The CDR3 is made up of 13 amino acids. The CDR3 loop reads CSALGTVGETQYF. The DNA for the CDR3 is TGCAGTGCCCTCGGAACAGTTGGGGAGACCCAGTACTTC.

A note on this clonotype: The junction departs from germline at one end; a sequencing error may be responsible. V gene TRBV28 combines with J gene TRBJ2-3; D may be TRBD2 (6 bases). This CDR3 comprises 15 residues. Per the germline V gene, CDR1 is MDHEN and CDR2 is SYDVKM. The CDR3 sequence is CASSLIYRERDTQYF. In DNA, the CDR3 is TGTGCCAGTAGTTTGATCTACCGGGAGAGGGATACGCAGTATTTT. The entire variable domain, with the rest obtained from reference TRBV28 and TRBJ2-3, is as follows: DVKVTQSSRYLVKRTGEKVFLECVQDMDHENMFWYRQDPGLGLRLIYFSYDVKMKEKGDIPEGYSVSREKKERFSLILESASTNQTSMYLCASSLIYRERDTQYFGPGTRLTVL.

The rearrangement joins TRBV9 to TRBJ2-5; D might be TRBD1 (6 bases). Trimming took off 3 bases at V and 2 bases at J, with 11 bases between the two ends. The CDR3 runs 14 residues. Germline CDR1 reads SGDLS; CDR2 reads YYNGEE. The DNA of the CDR3 is TGTGCCAGCAGCGACGGGACAAGACAAGAGACCCAGTACTTC. This gives the protein CASSDGTRQETQYF.

V and J are TRBV6-6 and TRBJ2-1, with D unclear. The CDR3 spans 13 residues. Per germline, CDR1 MNHNY and CDR2 SVGAGI (reference sequence). The V end lost 1 base, the J end lost 16 bases, and 17 bases lay between the germline ends. The CDR3 DNA follows: TGTGCCAGCAGTTACTTGACGGGTAGCCCCCCCTTCTTC. It yields the protein CASSYLTGSPPFF.

The chain couples TRBV4-2 to TRBJ2-1; 8 positions agree with TRBD2. The ends lost 0 bases at V and 8 bases at J; junction bases unmatched: 9. The CDR3 sequence is 16 residues long. CDR1 LGHNA and CDR2 YNFKEQ come from the germline V gene. CDR3 sequence reads: CASSQEGSGGGDEQFF. CDR3 DNA sequence: TGTGCCAGCAGCCAAGAGGGGAGCGGGGGCGGGGATGAGCAGTTCTTC.

This clonotype has more than one count but fewer than ten. V and J are TRBV4-1 and TRBJ2-1, with TRBD2 identical over 8 bases. CDR1 is MGHRA and CDR2 is YSYEKL in the germline V gene. The J segment lost 4 bases and the V segment lost 1 base, leaving 9 bases of the junction unmatched. The CDR3 is 17 residues long. CDR3 in amino acids: CASSQAVAGGIYNEQFF. The CDR3 nucleotides are TGCGCCAGCAGCCAAGCGGTCGCGGGAGGTATTTACAATGAGCAGTTCTTC.

This clonotype has just a few counts. CDR3 amino acids: CASSFLEQFF. In nucleotides, the CDR3 is TGTGCCAGCAGTTTTCTTGAGCAGTTCTTC. This chain links TRBV28 with TRBJ2-1; D remains unclear. V was clipped by 3 bases and J by 9 bases, with 3 bases between them. Germline values: CDR1 MDHEN, CDR2 SYDVKM. The CDR3 runs 10 residues. Based on the CDR3 plus reference TRBV28 and TRBJ2-1, the full variable domain is DVKVTQSSRYLVKRTGEKVFLECVQDMDHENMFWYRQDPGLGLRLIYFSYDVKMKEKGDIPEGYSVSREKKERFSLILESASTNQTSMYLCASSFLEQFFGPGTRLTVL.

This chain uses TRBV10-3 with TRBJ2-5, with unresolved D. Germline lookup yields CDR1 ENHRY and CDR2 SYGVKD. Trimming stripped 3 bases from V and 7 bases from J, with 3 bases between. The CDR3 is made up of 10 amino acids. CDR3: CAISDGTQYF. The CDR3 DNA follows: TGTGCCATCAGTGACGGGACCCAGTACTTC.

This clonotype appeared a few times. This chain joins TRBV28 and TRBJ2-5; 9 bases are a match to TRBD1. The J call may be wrong; the DNA end is better matched by TRBJ2-7. The CDR3 runs to 15 residues. In germline, CDR1 is MDHEN, CDR2 SYDVKM. The CDR3 DNA reads TGTGCCAGCAGAGAAGGGGACAGGGATGACGACGAGCAGTACTTC. Protein product: CASREGDRDDDEQYF.

The genes are TRBV15 and TRBJ2-3; TRBD1 might be the D (6 bases). V was shortened by 4 bases and J by 1 base, with 12 bases between the two germline ends. The CDR3 totals 15 residues. CDR1 LNHNV and CDR2 YYDKDF come from the germline V gene (reference sequence). The CDR3 coding sequence is TGTGCCACCAGCACCAGCAGGGGAGGCACAGATACGCAGTATTTT. This codes for CATSTSRGGTDTQYF.

The J gene is TRBJ2-7, the V gene TRBV7-9; tentatively, D is TRBD2 (6 bases). V was pared by 3 bases and J by 1 base, with 13 bases between. This CDR3 comprises 15 residues. Per germline, CDR1 SEHNR and CDR2 FQNEAQ (reference sequence). DNA of the CDR3: TGTGCCAGCAGCTTGCAAGCAGGGAGGTCCTACGAGCAGTACTTC. Residues: CASSLQAGRSYEQYF.

J is TRBJ2-7 and V is TRBV12-3 or TRBV12-4; D is ambiguous. Between the trimmed V and J ends, which lost 3 bases and 3 bases, there was a span of 12 bases. The CDR3 is 14 amino acids. CDR3 sequence (DNA): TGTGCCAGCAGTTTGACCAATACCAACTACGAGCAGTACTTC. This encodes CASSLTNTNYEQYF.

The chain carries TRBV10-2 and TRBJ1-5; D uncertain. The CDR3 runs 15 residues. The V gene's germline CDR1 is WSHSY and CDR2 SAAADI. V was trimmed by 0 bases and J by 0 bases, leaving 6 bases between them. CDR3 region: CASSESEYSNQPQHF. The CDR3, as DNA: TGCGCCAGCAGTGAGTCTGAGTATAGCAATCAGCCCCAGCATTTT.

The V and J genes are TRBV4-3 and TRBJ1-5, with D possibly being TRBD1 (5 bases). The germline CDR1 and CDR2 sequences are LGHNA and YSLEER. The CDR3 sequence is 16 residues long. Trimming pared 0 bases from V and 7 bases from J, leaving 16 bases between. The CDR3 DNA follows: TGCGCCAGCAGCCAAGACGGCGGGGCCCAGGGACAGCCCCAGCATTTT. Translation gives CASSQDGGAQGQPQHF.

This clonotype was counted a few times. This chain uses TRBV12-3 or TRBV12-4 with TRBJ2-5; D is unresolved. CDR3 length equals 13 residues. Trimming left V 5 bases short and J 2 bases short, with 9 bases between. The CDR3 protein is CASSTTEQETQYF. The CDR3 region has the DNA TGTGCCAGCAGTACTACAGAACAAGAGACCCAGTACTTC.

This clonotype was detected only a few times. The chain links TRBV29-1 to TRBJ2-3, with TRBD1 matching over 9 bases. The DNA end is more similar to TRBJ1-5, so the J call may be wrong. Germline V lookup: CDR1 SQVTM, CDR2 ANQGSEA. The length of the CDR3 is 12 residues. CDR3 DNA sequence: TGCAGCGCCGGGACAGGGCCAGATACGCAGCATTTT. Translated, it gives CSAGTGPDTQHF.

This clonotype was observed a few times. The gene calls are TRBV3-1 and TRBJ2-3; 7 nucleotides match TRBD2. The CDR3 is made up of 15 amino acids. The germline CDR1 and CDR2 sequences are LGHDT and YNNKEL (reference sequence). J gave up 2 bases and V 1 base, and 3 bases lay outside the gene matches. The DNA for the CDR3 is TGTGCCAGCAGCCAAGGGACTAGACTCACAGATACGCAGTATTTT. Translating gives CASSQGTRLTDTQYF.

The chain carries TRBV3-1 and TRBJ2-1; 9 nucleotides line up with TRBD2. The end of the DNA is better explained by TRBJ2-7, so the J call may be wrong. CDR1 is LGHDT, CDR2 YNNKEL, per germline (reference sequence). The CDR3 spans 16 residues. Written as DNA, the CDR3 is TGTGCCAGCAGCCAAGGACTAGCGGAGAGCTCCTACGAGCAGTACTTC. Translated: CASSQGLAESSYEQYF.